Below are 27 T cell receptor beta chains sequenced from a single sample in a study of tumor and adjacent non-tumor tissue in lung cancer. TCRbeta libraries were built with three rounds of nested PCR, modified from ARM-PCR. TCRdb used MiXCR to reprocess the multiplex PCR reads, holding one entry per CDR3 protein. Among about 93,000 distinct CDR3 sequences listed, less than 80% were seen once. The template was RNA from unsorted bulk tissue. The material sequenced was lung tumor tissue. All receptors derive from a man in his 60s with non-small cell lung cancer.

This clonotype has just a few counts. One junction end disagrees with the germline gene, perhaps due to a read error. The genes are TRBV6-5 and TRBJ2-1, with TRBD2 identical over 10 bases. This CDR3 has 17 amino acids. CDR1 MNHEY and CDR2 SVGAGI come from the germline V gene. The CDR3 nucleotides are TGTGCCAGCAGTTACTCTAACGGACTAGCGGAAGGTAGTGAGCGGTTCTTC. This codes for CASSYSNGLAEGSERFF.

Remarks on this clonotype: One end of the junction varies from germline; a read error may be responsible. The rearrangement links TRBV5-1 to TRBJ2-7; maybe TRBD2 (6 bases). Germline V CDR1 and CDR2: SGHRS, YFSETQ. The CDR3 length is 13 residues. This chain's CDR3 is CAGSLAREREQYF. DNA of the CDR3: TGCGCCGGCAGCTTGGCCCGGGAGCGCGAGCAGTACTTC.

This clonotype showed up many times. The chain joins TRBV28 to TRBJ2-3; D might be TRBD1 (5 bases). Germline values: CDR1 MDHEN, CDR2 SYDVKM. Trimming removed 3 bases at V and 2 bases at J, with 12 bases between. The CDR3 runs to 15 residues. The CDR3 sequence: CASSLIQGSTDTQYF. Written as DNA, the CDR3 is TGTGCCAGCAGTTTGATTCAGGGTTCCACAGATACGCAGTATTTT.

With regard to this clonotype: Germline is not matched at one junction end, which may reflect a read error. V is TRBV28 and J is TRBJ2-3, with TRBD1 matching over 10 bases. Germline V gene lookup returns CDR1 MDHEN and CDR2 SYDVKM. There are 14 residues in the CDR3. The CDR3 here is CAGKVGTGADSQYF. For the CDR3, the DNA is TGTGCCGGCAAGGTGGGGACAGGGGCAGATTCGCAGTATTTT.

This clonotype was recorded a few times. A much larger clone is a single base away; this may be a read error. V and J are TRBV12-3 or TRBV12-4 and TRBJ2-2; D unresolved. The CDR3 is made up of 16 amino acids. The ends were cut back, 7 bases at V and 1 base at J, with 16 bases in the middle. CDR3 DNA: TGTGCCAGCATTCCAGGCCCGATGTTGAACACCGGGGAGCTGTTTTTT. This encodes CASIPGPMLNTGELFF.

This chain connects TRBV5-1 to TRBJ1-2; maybe TRBD1 (5 bases). Trimming shortened V by 4 bases and J by 7 bases, and 14 bases separated the two germline ends. From germline, CDR1 is SGHRS and CDR2 YFSETQ. The CDR3 is 13 amino acids. CDR3 in amino acids: CASSVDRLGGYTF. In DNA form, the CDR3 reads TGCGCCAGCAGCGTTGACAGATTGGGTGGCTACACCTTC. Based on the CDR3 plus reference TRBV5-1 and TRBJ1-2, the full variable domain is KAGVTQTPRYLIKTRGQQVTLSCSPISGHRSVSWYQQTPGQGLQFLFEYFSETQRNKGNFPGRFSGRQFSNSRSEMNVSTLELGDSALYLCASSVDRLGGYTFGSGTRLTVV.

Remarks on this clonotype: No conserved phenylalanine or tryptophan is present at the end of the CDR3, so a read error is the likely explanation. The chain is built from TRBV7-8 and TRBJ2-2; D not certain. With 1 base removed from V and 0 bases from J, the gap between germline ends came to 9 bases. The V gene's germline CDR1 is SGHVS and CDR2 FQNEAQ. The CDR3 consists of 16 residues. The CDR3 bases are TGTGCCAGCAGCTTAGTCGACACCTCGAACACCGGGGAGCTGTTTCTT. This encodes CASSLVDTSNTGELFL.

This chain connects TRBV29-1 to TRBJ1-2, with 7 bases matching TRBD1. Trimming removed 5 bases from V and 5 bases from J; junction bases left unmatched: 17. Germline V gene data show CDR1 as SQVTM and CDR2 as ANQGSEA. This CDR3 contains 16 residues. The CDR3, as DNA: TGCAGCGTTAAGGATGGGAGCTTCGGACAGGTATATGGCTACACCTTC. It encodes CSVKDGSFGQVYGYTF.

This clonotype was detected a few times. This could be a read error, since a much larger clone is one nucleotide away. CDR3 sequence reads: CVSSRNSYNYGYTF. The DNA of the CDR3 is TGTGTCAGCAGTAGGAACAGCTATAACTATGGCTACACCTTC. The chain uses TRBV12-3 or TRBV12-4 and TRBJ1-2; unclear D gene. The CDR3 is 14 amino acids.

For this clonotype: Since no conserved phenylalanine or tryptophan closes the CDR3, a read error is the likely cause. The genes are TRBV4-3 and TRBJ1-4; TRBD1 might be the D (5 bases). There are 13 residues in the CDR3. CDR1 LGHNA and CDR2 YSLEER come from the germline V gene. CDR3 sequence: CASSQDRDERLFS. The CDR3 nucleotides are TGCGCCAGCAGCCAAGACAGGGATGAAAGACTGTTTTCT.

To note about this clonotype: A much bigger clone sits one base away, suggesting this may be a read error. This chain connects TRBV28 to TRBJ1-2; the D is unclear. V gave up 1 base and J gave up 13 bases, with 13 bases separating them. CDR1 and CDR2 (germline): MDHEN, SYDVKM. CDR3 length: 12 residues. CDR3 region: CASSLFRTDSTF. DNA of the CDR3: TGTGCCAGCAGTTTATTTAGAACAGACTCCACCTTC.

As concerns this clonotype: The CDR3 carries no conserved terminal phenylalanine or tryptophan, so it likely arises from a read error. V usage is TRBV12-3 or TRBV12-4 and J usage is TRBJ1-6, with D perhaps matching TRBD1 (5 bases). CDR3 length: 15 amino acids. Trimming pared 5 bases from V and 14 bases from J, leaving 22 bases between. The CDR3 region has the DNA TGTGCCAGCAGTCGGACCGGGACGGGGGGTTCGACCCTCCACCTT. This gives the protein CASSRTGTGGSTLHL.

This clonotype was observed a few times. A read error may be the cause here, since a much bigger clone is one base away. The J gene is TRBJ2-1, the V gene TRBV6-1; D not resolved. Germline V gene lookup returns CDR1 MNHNS and CDR2 SASEGT. The CDR3 is 16 residues long. This CDR3 is CASRSPVALTYSEQFF. The CDR3 DNA reads TGTGCCAGCAGGTCCCCGGTTGCCCTGACCTACAGTGAGCAGTTCTTC.

V gene TRBV28 combines with J gene TRBJ1-1; D gene ambiguous. CDR1 and CDR2 (germline): MDHEN, SYDVKM. The length of the CDR3 is 14 residues. Trimming left V 10 bases short and J 3 bases short, with 18 bases between. The CDR3 sequence is CAISRGSRYTEAFF. CDR3 bases: TGTGCCATCTCCAGAGGGAGTAGGTACACTGAAGCTTTCTTT.

The gene calls are TRBV12-3 or TRBV12-4 and TRBJ2-3, with 7 bases identical to TRBD2. The CDR3 has 14 amino acids. Trimming removed 3 bases from V and 3 bases from J; junction bases left unmatched: 3. CDR3 DNA sequence: TGTGCCAGCAGTTTCCGCGGGAGAACAGATACGCAGTATTTT. Translating it yields CASSFRGRTDTQYF.

This clonotype was recorded many times. The chain is built from TRBV7-9 and TRBJ1-2; 7 bases are shared with TRBD1. The germline CDR1 and CDR2 sequences are SEHNR and FQNEAQ (reference sequence). The V segment lost 5 bases and the J segment 2 bases; nucleotides outside the gene matches: 5. This CDR3 spans 14 amino acids. The CDR3 coding sequence is TGTGCCAGCAGCCTGACAGGGACGAACTATGGCTACACCTTC. Protein product: CASSLTGTNYGYTF.

Of note for this clonotype: The germline gene is not matched at one end of the junction; a read error may be the cause. The chain joins TRBV29-1 to TRBJ1-2; 7 nucleotides match TRBD1. This CDR3 has 15 amino acids. Germline CDR1 and CDR2: SQVTM and ANQGSEA. CDR3 loop: CGVDDRYRGLNGYTF. The CDR3 DNA follows: TGCGGCGTTGACGACCGATATAGGGGGCTCAATGGCTACACCTTC. The whole variable domain, filled in from reference TRBV29-1 and TRBJ1-2, reads SAVISQKPSRDICQRGTSLTIQCQVDSQVTMMFWYRQQPGQSLTLIATANQGSEATYESGFVIDKFPISRPNLTFSTLTVSNMSPEDSSIYLCGVDDRYRGLNGYTFGSGTRLTVV.

As concerns this clonotype: Compared with germline, one end of the junction differs, possibly owing to a read error. The V and J genes are TRBV30 and TRBJ2-6; tentatively, D is TRBD1 (5 bases). This CDR3 is built from 15 residues. The germline V gene has CDR1 GTSNPN and CDR2 SVGIG (reference sequence). In nucleotides, the CDR3 is TGTGCCTGGAGTCGTGGACGAGCTGGGGCCAACCTCCTGACTTTC. Amino acid sequence: CAWSRGRAGANLLTF.

The V gene is TRBV20-1, the J gene TRBJ2-4, with D perhaps TRBD1 (6 bases). The CDR3 consists of 13 residues. Per the germline V gene, CDR1 is DFQATT and CDR2 is SNEGSKA (reference sequence). V was cut by 6 bases and J by 8 bases, with 17 bases left in between. CDR3 sequence: CSAYQGTSDIQYF. Written as DNA, the CDR3 is TGCAGTGCATACCAGGGGACCTCCGACATTCAGTACTTC.

A word on this clonotype: A much larger clone lies one base from this, so it may be a read error. The rearrangement links TRBV29-1 to TRBJ1-4, with unresolved D. CDR1 SQVTM and CDR2 ANQGSEA come from the germline V gene. Between the trimmed V and J ends, which lost 6 bases and 3 bases, there was a span of 8 bases. This CDR3 contains 12 residues. The CDR3 reads CSVFDPNEKLFF. In DNA form, the CDR3 reads TGCAGCGTGTTTGACCCTAATGAAAAACTGTTTTTT. Filled out from reference TRBV29-1 and TRBJ1-4, the complete variable domain reads SAVISQKPSRDICQRGTSLTIQCQVDSQVTMMFWYRQQPGQSLTLIATANQGSEATYESGFVIDKFPISRPNLTFSTLTVSNMSPEDSSIYLCSVFDPNEKLFFGSGTQLSVL.

A note on this clonotype: This may arise from a read error, as a much more abundant clone is one base away. This chain links TRBV5-4 with TRBJ1-2; D is ambiguous. Trimming pared 4 bases from V and 1 base from J, leaving 8 bases between. The CDR3 consists of 13 residues. Germline V gene lookup returns CDR1 SGHNT and CDR2 YYREEE (reference sequence). The CDR3 bases are TGTGCCAGCAGCATAGATAGTAACTATGGCTACACCTTC. Protein product: CASSIDSNYGYTF.

Remarks on this clonotype: A much larger clone lies one base from this, so it may be a read error. The chain joins TRBV6-5 to TRBJ2-3; tentative D call: TRBD1 (6 bases). The CDR3 consists of 15 residues. Germline assignment: CDR1 MNHEY and CDR2 SVGAGI. The CDR3 DNA is TGTGACAGCAGTTACTCAGGGGTGCGCACAGATACGCAGTATTTT. Translation gives CDSSYSGVRTDTQYF.

This clonotype has a count of ten or more. The chain recombines TRBV6-2 or TRBV6-3 with TRBJ2-1; 9 bases align to TRBD1. V shed 4 bases and J 6 bases; nucleotides not matched to a gene: 10. CDR1 and CDR2 (germline): MNHEY, SVGEGT. The CDR3 contains 16 residues. DNA of the CDR3: TGTGCCAGCAGTTCCGGGGACAGGGTGGTCGGCAATGAGCAGTTCTTC. This codes for CASSSGDRVVGNEQFF.

The chain uses TRBV28 and TRBJ2-1, with 10 nucleotides matching TRBD2. V was pared by 4 bases and J by 5 bases, with 8 bases of the junction left unmatched. The CDR3 has 16 residues. Germline CDR1 and CDR2: MDHEN and SYDVKM. CDR3 nucleotides: TGTGCCAGCAGTTCAGTAGCGGGAGGTCGGAACAATGAGCAGTTCTTC. The encoded protein is CASSSVAGGRNNEQFF.

This clonotype turned up a few times. Lacking the conserved final phenylalanine or tryptophan, this CDR3 likely reflects a read error. The rearrangement joins TRBV11-2 to TRBJ2-5, with D possibly being TRBD1 or TRBD2 (5 bases each). Germline V gene sequence: CDR1 SGHAT, CDR2 FQNNGV. The CDR3 consists of 14 residues. Trimming removed 1 base at V and 5 bases at J, with 11 bases between. The CDR3 here is CASSLAGRWETQYL. As DNA, the CDR3 is TGTGCCAGCAGCTTAGCGGGGCGATGGGAGACCCAGTACCTC.

This clonotype was counted only a few times. The genes are TRBV5-1 and TRBJ1-5; D may be TRBD1 (6 bases). The V end was cut by 0 bases, the J end by 0 bases, with 7 bases between. Germline V gene sequence: CDR1 SGHRS, CDR2 YFSETQ. The CDR3 has 15 amino acids. The CDR3 DNA reads as TGCGCCAGCAGCTTGGCGGGACATAGCAATCAGCCCCAGCATTTT. Translation gives CASSLAGHSNQPQHF.

The V call is TRBV11-1, the J call TRBJ2-7; D remains ambiguous. The germline gives CDR1 SGHAT, CDR2 FQDESV (reference sequence). Deletions cut 3 bases from V and 0 bases from J, with 15 bases between. This CDR3 is 16 amino acids long. The CDR3 protein is CASSFDPAVDSYEQYF. CDR3 in DNA: TGTGCCAGCAGCTTTGACCCCGCTGTCGACTCCTACGAGCAGTACTTC.